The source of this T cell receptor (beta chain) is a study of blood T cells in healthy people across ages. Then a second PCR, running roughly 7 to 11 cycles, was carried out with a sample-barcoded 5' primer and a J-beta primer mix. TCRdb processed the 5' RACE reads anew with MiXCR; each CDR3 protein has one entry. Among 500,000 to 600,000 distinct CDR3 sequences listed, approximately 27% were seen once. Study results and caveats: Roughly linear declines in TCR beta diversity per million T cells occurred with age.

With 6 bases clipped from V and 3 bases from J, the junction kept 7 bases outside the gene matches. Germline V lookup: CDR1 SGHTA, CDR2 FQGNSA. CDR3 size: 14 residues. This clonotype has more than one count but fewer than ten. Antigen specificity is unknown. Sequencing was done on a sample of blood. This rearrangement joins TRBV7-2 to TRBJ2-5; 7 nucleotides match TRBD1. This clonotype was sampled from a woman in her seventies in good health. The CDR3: CASRYLGTEETQYF. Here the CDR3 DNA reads TGTGCCAGCAGGTACCTCGGGACAGAAGAGACCCAGTACTTC.